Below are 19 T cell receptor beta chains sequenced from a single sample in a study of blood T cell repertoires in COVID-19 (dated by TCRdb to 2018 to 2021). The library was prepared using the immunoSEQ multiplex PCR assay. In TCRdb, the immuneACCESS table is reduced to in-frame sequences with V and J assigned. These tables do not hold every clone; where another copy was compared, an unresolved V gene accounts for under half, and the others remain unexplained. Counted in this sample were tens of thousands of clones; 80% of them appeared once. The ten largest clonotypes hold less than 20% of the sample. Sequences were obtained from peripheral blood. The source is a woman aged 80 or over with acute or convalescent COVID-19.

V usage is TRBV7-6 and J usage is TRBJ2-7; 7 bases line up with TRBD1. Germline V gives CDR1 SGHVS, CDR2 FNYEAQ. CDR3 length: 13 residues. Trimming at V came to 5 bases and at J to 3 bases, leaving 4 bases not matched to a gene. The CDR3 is CASSPGQIYEQYF. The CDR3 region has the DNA TGTGCCAGCAGCCCGGGACAGATCTACGAGCAGTACTTC.

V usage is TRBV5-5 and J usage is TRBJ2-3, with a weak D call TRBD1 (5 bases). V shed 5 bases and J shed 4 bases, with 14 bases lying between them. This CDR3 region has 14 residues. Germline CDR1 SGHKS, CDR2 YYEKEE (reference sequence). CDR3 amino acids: CASSQIQVPDTQYF. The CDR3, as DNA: TGTGCCAGCAGTCAGATACAGGTGCCAGATACGCAGTATTTT.

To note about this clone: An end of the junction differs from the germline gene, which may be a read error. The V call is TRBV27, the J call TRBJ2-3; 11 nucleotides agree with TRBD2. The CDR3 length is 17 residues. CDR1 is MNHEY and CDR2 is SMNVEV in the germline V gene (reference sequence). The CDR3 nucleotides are TGTGCCGGCAGCTTCCCCTTTAGCGGGGGGGCGGTAGATACGCAGTATTTT. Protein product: CAGSFPFSGGAVDTQYF.

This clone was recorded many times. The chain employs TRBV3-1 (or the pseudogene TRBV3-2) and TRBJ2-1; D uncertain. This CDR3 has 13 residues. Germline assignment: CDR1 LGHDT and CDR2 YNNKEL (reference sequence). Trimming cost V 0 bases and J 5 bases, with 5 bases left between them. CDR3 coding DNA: TGTGCCAGCAGCCAAGACAACAACAATGAGCAGTTCTTC. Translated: CASSQDNNNEQFF.

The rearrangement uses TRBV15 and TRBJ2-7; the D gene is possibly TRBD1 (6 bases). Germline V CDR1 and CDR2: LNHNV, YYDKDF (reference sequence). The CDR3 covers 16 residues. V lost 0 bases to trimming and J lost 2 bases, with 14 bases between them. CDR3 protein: CATSRDPSDSPYEQYF. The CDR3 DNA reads TGTGCCACCAGCAGAGATCCTTCGGACAGTCCCTACGAGCAGTACTTC.

DNA for the CDR3: TGTGCCAGCAGCTTTAGCGGGGGGGGAGGGTTTAGCAATGAGCAGTTCTTC. Amino acids: CASSFSGGGGFSNEQFF. V gene TRBV12-1 combines with J gene TRBJ2-1; TRBD2 is the table's D call and was not checked against the DNA. TRBV12-1 is described as a pseudogene. The CDR3 consists of 17 residues.

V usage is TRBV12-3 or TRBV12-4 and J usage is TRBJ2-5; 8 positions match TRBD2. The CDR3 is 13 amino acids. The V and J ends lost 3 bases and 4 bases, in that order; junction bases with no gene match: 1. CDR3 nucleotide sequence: TGTGCCAGCAGTTTTCGGGGGGGAGAGACCCAGTACTTC. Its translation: CASSFRGGETQYF.

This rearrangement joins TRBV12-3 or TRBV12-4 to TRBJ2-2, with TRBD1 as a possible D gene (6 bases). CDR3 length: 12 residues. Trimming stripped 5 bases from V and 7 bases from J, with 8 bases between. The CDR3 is CASSPDSGELFF. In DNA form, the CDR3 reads TGTGCCAGCAGTCCGGACAGCGGGGAGCTGTTTTTT.

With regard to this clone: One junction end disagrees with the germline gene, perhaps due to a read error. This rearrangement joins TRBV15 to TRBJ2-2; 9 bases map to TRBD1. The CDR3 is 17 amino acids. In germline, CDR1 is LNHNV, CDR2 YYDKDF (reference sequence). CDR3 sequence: CATSRGGVQGATEELFF. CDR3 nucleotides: TGTGCCACCAGCAGAGGTGGAGTACAGGGGGCTACCGAGGAGCTGTTTTTT.

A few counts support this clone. Here the CDR3 reads CSVGGRGASGGRTDTQYF. The DNA of the CDR3 is TGCAGCGTTGGAGGCAGGGGTGCTAGCGGGGGGCGCACAGATACGCAGTATTTT. The gene calls are TRBV29-1 and TRBJ2-3; 11 nucleotides agree with TRBD2. Germline values: CDR1 SQVTM, CDR2 ANQGSEA. The CDR3 sequence is 18 residues long. The junction had 13 bases not matched to a gene; V was cut back by 4 bases and J by 1 base.

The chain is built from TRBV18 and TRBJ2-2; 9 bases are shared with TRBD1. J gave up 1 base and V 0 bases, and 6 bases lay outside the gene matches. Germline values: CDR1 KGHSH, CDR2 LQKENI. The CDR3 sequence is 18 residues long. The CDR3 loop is CASSPPLGQGENTGELFF. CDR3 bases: TGTGCCAGCTCACCACCTCTGGGACAGGGAGAGAACACCGGGGAGCTGTTTTTT.

This CDR3 is CASNMRGVPYGYTF. The CDR3 nucleotides read TGTGCCAGCAATATGCGGGGGGTCCCCTATGGCTACACCTTC. The V gene is TRBV7-2, the J gene TRBJ1-2; possibly TRBD1 for D (5 bases). Germline V gene lookup returns CDR1 SGHTA and CDR2 FQGNSA. The V end lost 7 bases, the J end lost 4 bases, and 16 bases lay between the germline ends. The CDR3 loop spans 14 amino acids. The full variable domain, with the rest looked up from reference TRBV7-2 and TRBJ1-2, is GAGVSQSPSNKVTEKGKDVELRCDPISGHTALYWYRQSLGQGLEFLIYFQGNSAPDKSGLPSDRFSAERTGGSVSTLTIQRTQQEDSAVYLCASNMRGVPYGYTFGSGTRLTVV.

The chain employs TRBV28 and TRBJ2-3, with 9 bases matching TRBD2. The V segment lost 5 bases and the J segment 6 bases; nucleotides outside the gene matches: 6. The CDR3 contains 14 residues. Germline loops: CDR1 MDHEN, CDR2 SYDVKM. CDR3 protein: CASSMGLASDTQYF. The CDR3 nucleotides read TGTGCCAGCAGTATGGGACTAGCAAGCGATACGCAGTATTTT.

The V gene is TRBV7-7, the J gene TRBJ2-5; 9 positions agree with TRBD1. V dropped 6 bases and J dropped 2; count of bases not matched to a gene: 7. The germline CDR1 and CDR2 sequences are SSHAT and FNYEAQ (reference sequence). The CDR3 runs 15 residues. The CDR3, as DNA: TGTGCCAGCAGTACAGGACAGGGGCCTCAAGAGACCCAGTACTTC. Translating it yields CASSTGQGPQETQYF. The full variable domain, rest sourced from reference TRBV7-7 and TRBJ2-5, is GAGVSQSPRYKVTKRGQDVTLRCDPISSHATLYWYQQALGQGPEFLTYFNYEAQPDKSGLPSDRFSAERPEGSISTLTIQRTEQRDSAMYRCASSTGQGPQETQYFGPGTRLLVL.

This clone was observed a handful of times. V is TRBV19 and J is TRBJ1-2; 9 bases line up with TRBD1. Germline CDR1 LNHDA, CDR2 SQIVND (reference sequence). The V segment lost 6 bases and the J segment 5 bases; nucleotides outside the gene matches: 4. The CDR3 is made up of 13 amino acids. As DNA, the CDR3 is TGTGCCAGTAGGATGACAGGGGGTTATGGCTACACCTTC. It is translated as CASRMTGGYGYTF.

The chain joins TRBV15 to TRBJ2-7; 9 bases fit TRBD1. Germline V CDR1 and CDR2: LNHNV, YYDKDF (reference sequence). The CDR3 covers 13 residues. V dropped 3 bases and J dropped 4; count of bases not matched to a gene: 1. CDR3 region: CATSRGTGYEQYF. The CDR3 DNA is TGTGCCACCAGCAGGGGGACAGGGTACGAGCAGTACTTC.

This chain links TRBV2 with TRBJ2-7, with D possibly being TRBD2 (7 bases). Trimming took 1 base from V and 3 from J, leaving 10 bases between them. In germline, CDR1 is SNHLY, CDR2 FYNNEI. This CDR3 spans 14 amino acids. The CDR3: CASSEGGGDYEQYF. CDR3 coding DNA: TGTGCCAGCAGTGAAGGGGGGGGCGACTACGAGCAGTACTTC.

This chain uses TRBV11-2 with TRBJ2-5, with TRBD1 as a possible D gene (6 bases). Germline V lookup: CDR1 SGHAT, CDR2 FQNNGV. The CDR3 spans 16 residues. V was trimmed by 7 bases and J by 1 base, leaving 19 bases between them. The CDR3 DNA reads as TGTGCCAGCAATAAACAGGGCGGGTCGGTCCAAGAGACCCAGTACTTC. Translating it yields CASNKQGGSVQETQYF. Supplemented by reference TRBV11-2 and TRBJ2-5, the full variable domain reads EAGVAQSPRYKIIEKRQSVAFWCNPISGHATLYWYQQILGQGPKLLIQFQNNGVVDDSQLPKDRFSAERLKGVDSTLKIQPAKLEDSAVYLCASNKQGGSVQETQYFGPGTRLLVL.

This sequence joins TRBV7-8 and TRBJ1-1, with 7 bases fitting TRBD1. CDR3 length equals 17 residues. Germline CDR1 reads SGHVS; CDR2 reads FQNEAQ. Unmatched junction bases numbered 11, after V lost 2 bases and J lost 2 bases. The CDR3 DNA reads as TGTGCCAGCAGCTTAATCTGGACAGGTGGGACAAACACTGAAGCTTTCTTT. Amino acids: CASSLIWTGGTNTEAFF.